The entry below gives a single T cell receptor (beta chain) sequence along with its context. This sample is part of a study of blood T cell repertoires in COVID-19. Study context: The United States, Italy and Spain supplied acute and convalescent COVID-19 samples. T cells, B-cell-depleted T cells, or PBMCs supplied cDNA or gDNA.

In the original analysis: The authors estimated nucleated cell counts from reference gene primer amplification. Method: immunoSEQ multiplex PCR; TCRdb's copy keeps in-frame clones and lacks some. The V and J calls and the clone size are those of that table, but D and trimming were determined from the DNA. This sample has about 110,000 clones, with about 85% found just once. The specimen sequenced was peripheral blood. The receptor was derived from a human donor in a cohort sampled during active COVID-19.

CDR3 DNA sequence: TGTGCCAGCAGCTTGTCAGCGAGTATTAGCACAGATACGCAGTATTTT. Translating gives CASSLSASISTDTQYF. The chain has TRBV5-8 and TRBJ2-3; D unresolved. V lost 1 base and J 0 bases, leaving 12 bases between the germline ends. Looked up from germline, CDR1 is SGHTS and CDR2 is YDEGEE. The CDR3 totals 16 residues. The whole variable domain, remainder taken from reference TRBV5-8 and TRBJ2-3, is EAGVTQSPTHLIKTRGQQATLRCSPISGHTSVYWYQQALGLGLQFLLWYDEGEERNRGNFPPRFSGRQFPNYSSELNVNALELEDSALYLCASSLSASISTDTQYFGPGTRLTVL.